The 28 T cell receptor beta chains in this list originate from one sample, sequenced in a study of blood T cell repertoires in COVID-19. Method: immunoSEQ multiplex PCR; TCRdb's copy keeps in-frame clones and lacks some. Found here are under 150,000 clones, approximately 81% of them singletons; the top ten hold 38%. Sequenced input: peripheral blood. These receptors all stem from a human donor in a cohort sampled during active COVID-19.

The rearrangement joins TRBV7-9 to TRBJ2-7; 9 bases line up with TRBD1. Unmatched junction bases numbered 5, after V lost 5 bases and J lost 3 bases. CDR1 is SEHNR, CDR2 FQNEAQ, per germline (reference sequence). CDR3 length equals 14 residues. This CDR3 reads CASSQPGQGYEQYF. CDR3 sequence (DNA): TGTGCCAGCAGCCAACCGGGACAGGGCTACGAGCAGTACTTC.

The genes are TRBV6-5 and TRBJ1-2; 7 bases line up with TRBD1. The J segment lost 6 bases and the V segment lost 6 bases, leaving 7 bases of the junction unmatched. Looked up from germline, CDR1 is MNHEY and CDR2 is SVGAGI. This CDR3 comprises 13 residues. Written as DNA, the CDR3 is TGTGCCAGCAGAGCCGACAGGGTGAATGGCTACACCTTC. Translating gives CASRADRVNGYTF.

The chain carries TRBV4-3 and TRBJ2-7, with 7 bases that match TRBD2. Germline V gives CDR1 LGHNA, CDR2 YSLEER. Losses at the gene ends were 0 bases for V and 3 bases for J; bases not matched to a gene: 11. This CDR3 has 17 amino acids. CDR3 sequence: CASSQDRLRGDYYEQYF. The CDR3 nucleotides read TGCGCCAGCAGCCAAGATCGGCTTCGCGGGGACTACTACGAGCAGTACTTC.

The chain recombines TRBV6-2 or TRBV6-3 with TRBJ1-1; the D is unclear. V was trimmed by 6 bases and J by 0 bases, leaving 11 bases between them. The CDR3 contains 14 residues. Germline V gene data show CDR1 as MNHEY and CDR2 as SVGEGT. The CDR3 loop reads CASSLTVMNTEAFF. As DNA, the CDR3 is TGTGCCAGCAGCCTCACAGTCATGAACACTGAAGCTTTCTTT.

V usage is TRBV3-1 (or the pseudogene TRBV3-2) and J usage is TRBJ1-2; possible D gene TRBD1, 6 bases. The CDR3 runs to 15 residues. In germline, CDR1 is LGHDT, CDR2 YNNKEL (reference sequence). Trimming took 1 base from V and 2 from J, leaving 11 bases between them. The CDR3 here is CASSQVAGDNYGYTF. The CDR3 DNA reads as TGTGCCAGCAGCCAAGTGGCAGGGGACAACTATGGCTACACCTTC.

The V and J genes are TRBV5-4 and TRBJ1-2, with TRBD1 matching 9 bases. CDR1 and CDR2 from the germline V gene are SGHNT and YYREEE (reference sequence). CDR3 size: 15 residues. V shed 6 bases and J 3 bases; nucleotides not matched to a gene: 9. The CDR3 sequence is CASNPQGAGDYGYTF. In nucleotides, the CDR3 is TGTGCCAGCAACCCACAGGGGGCAGGGGACTATGGCTACACCTTC.

The chain links TRBV9 to TRBJ2-7; 10 bases line up with TRBD2. The CDR3 covers 15 residues. Germline CDR1 is SGDLS and CDR2 is YYNGEE. Trimming cost V 4 bases and J 4 bases; bases outside gene matches: 8. The DNA of the CDR3 is TGTGCCAGCAGCCCCAGCGGGGGGGATGGGTACGAGCAGTACTTC. This translates into CASSPSGGDGYEQYF.

This clone is a singleton in its sample. V usage is TRBV2 and J usage is TRBJ1-5; no firm D call. Trimming removed 3 bases from V and 1 base from J, with 13 bases in between. Germline CDR1 SNHLY, CDR2 FYNNEI. CDR3 length equals 16 residues. CDR3 nucleotides: TGTGCCAGCAGTGACCCCGGAGGGTTCAGCAATCAGCCCCAGCATTTT. As protein: CASSDPGGFSNQPQHF.

The V gene is TRBV10-1, the J gene TRBJ2-7; possibly TRBD2 for D (6 bases). Germline V gives CDR1 WNHNN, CDR2 SYGVQD (reference sequence). The CDR3 spans 15 residues. V lost 3 bases, J lost 5 bases, and 17 bases lay in between. The CDR3 here is CASSEGRTSQDEQYF. The CDR3 DNA reads TGCGCCAGCAGTGAAGGGAGGACCTCCCAGGACGAGCAGTACTTC.

This clone has just one count. This chain connects TRBV30 to TRBJ1-1; 7 bases are a match to TRBD1. This CDR3 has 13 amino acids. The ends lost 3 bases at V and 5 bases at J; junction bases unmatched: 6. Germline V CDR1 and CDR2: GTSNPN, SVGIG (reference sequence). CDR3 sequence (DNA): TGTGCCTGGAGACCCGACAGGGTGACTGAAGCTTTCTTT. Translation: CAWRPDRVTEAFF. The whole variable domain, filled in from reference TRBV30 and TRBJ1-1, reads SQTIHQWPATLVQPVGSPLSLECTVEGTSNPNLYWYRQAAGRGLQLLFYSVGIGQISSEVPQNLSASRPQDRQFILSSKKLLLSDSGFYLCAWRPDRVTEAFFGQGTRLTVV.

The chain joins TRBV19 to TRBJ2-2, with 8 bases aligning to TRBD1. CDR1 is LNHDA and CDR2 is SQIVND in the germline V gene (reference sequence). The CDR3 sequence is 14 residues long. J was trimmed by 1 base and V by 8 bases; bases with no gene match: 3. CDR3 bases: TGTGCCAGTTCTGGACAGGGGAACACCGGGGAGCTGTTTTTT. Translation: CASSGQGNTGELFF.

This clone has just a few counts. At the DNA level, this CDR3 is encoded by other sequences in the same sample as well. The chain has TRBV6-5 and TRBJ1-2; 10 bases fit TRBD1. The CDR3 runs to 16 residues. The V and J ends lost 0 bases and 4 bases, in that order; junction bases with no gene match: 5. From germline, CDR1 is MNHEY and CDR2 SVGAGI. The CDR3 nucleotides read TGTGCCAGCAGTTACTCGAGGACAGGGGGTGGCTATGGCTACACCTTC. Its protein product is CASSYSRTGGGYGYTF.

V gene TRBV2 combines with J gene TRBJ1-1; perhaps TRBD1 as D (5 bases). The CDR3 runs to 14 residues. The V end was cut by 2 bases, the J end by 14 bases, with 21 bases between. In germline, CDR1 is SNHLY, CDR2 FYNNEI. DNA for the CDR3: TGTGCCAGCAGTGAACGGGTGCAGGGTCGGGCTGCCTTCTTT. Residues: CASSERVQGRAAFF.

The chain employs TRBV10-3 and TRBJ2-4, with D possibly being TRBD1 (7 bases). Germline V CDR1 and CDR2: ENHRY, SYGVKD. Trimming pared 2 bases from V and 1 base from J, leaving 12 bases between. The CDR3 is 16 residues long. The CDR3 protein is CAISEGAGQAKNIQYF. In nucleotides, the CDR3 is TGTGCCATCAGTGAGGGGGCGGGACAGGCCAAAAACATTCAGTACTTC.

The chain joins TRBV5-1 to TRBJ1-1, with D unclear. Trimming pared 2 bases from V and 1 base from J, leaving 3 bases between. CDR3 size: 12 residues. Per the germline V gene, CDR1 is SGHRS and CDR2 is YFSETQ. The DNA of the CDR3 is TGCGCCAGCAGCTTCCAGAACACTGAAGCTTTCTTT. This sequence encodes CASSFQNTEAFF.

The gene calls are TRBV4-2 and TRBJ2-2; tentatively, D is TRBD2 (6 bases). The CDR3 extends over 16 amino acids. Germline lookup yields CDR1 LGHNA and CDR2 YNFKEQ. V was pared by 1 base and J by 2 bases, with 11 bases between. CDR3 in amino acids: CASSQAVGLNTGELFF. The DNA of the CDR3 is TGTGCCAGCAGCCAAGCAGTGGGACTCAACACCGGGGAGCTGTTTTTT.

This chain links TRBV5-1 with TRBJ1-4, with 8 bases fitting TRBD1. The CDR3 totals 15 residues. Germline CDR1 SGHRS, CDR2 YFSETQ. V was pared by 4 bases and J by 8 bases, with 10 bases of the junction left unmatched. CDR3 amino acids: CASSRLTTGVEKLFF. The CDR3 nucleotides read TGCGCCAGCAGCCGTCTTACGACAGGGGTGGAAAAACTGTTTTTT.

The rearrangement uses TRBV6-6 and TRBJ2-3; 9 bases align to TRBD1. The CDR3 is made up of 15 amino acids. Trimming at V came to 2 bases and at J to 6 bases, leaving 6 bases not matched to a gene. From germline, CDR1 is MNHNY and CDR2 SVGAGI (reference sequence). The CDR3 here is CASSYGDRDADTQYF. In DNA, the CDR3 is TGTGCCAGCAGTTACGGGGACAGGGATGCGGATACGCAGTATTTT.

This chain uses TRBV5-6 with TRBJ2-1; 8 nucleotides match TRBD1. The germline CDR1 and CDR2 sequences are SGHDT and YYEEEE. Trimming removed 2 bases from V and 0 bases from J; junction bases left unmatched: 10. CDR3 length: 18 residues. CDR3 nucleotide sequence: TGTGCCAGCAGCTTACAGAGAGCGACAGGGGTCTCCTACAATGAGCAGTTCTTC. Translated: CASSLQRATGVSYNEQFF.

The rearrangement links TRBV6-5 to TRBJ1-2, with 11 bases matching TRBD1. The CDR3 covers 13 residues. V lost 5 bases and J lost 7; bases outside the gene matches: 3. Looked up from germline, CDR1 is MNHEY and CDR2 is SVGAGI. The CDR3 DNA is TGTGCCAGCAGTCCGGACAGGGGGCCTGGCTACACCTTC. Its translation is CASSPDRGPGYTF.

This sequence joins TRBV11-3 and TRBJ2-7; 7 bases match TRBD1. Germline loops: CDR1 SGHNT, CDR2 YENEEA. The CDR3 is 15 amino acids. Germline trimming cut 2 bases from V and 2 bases from J; bases unmatched to any gene: 6. The CDR3 here is CASSLTGQIAYEQYF. CDR3 DNA: TGTGCCAGCAGCTTAACGGGACAGATAGCCTACGAGCAGTACTTC.

The count of this clone is one. The chain links TRBV5-1 to TRBJ2-7, with unresolved D. The germline CDR1 and CDR2 sequences are SGHRS and YFSETQ. V was cut by 0 bases and J by 4 bases, with 8 bases left in between. CDR3 length: 13 amino acids. CDR3 region: CASSLASRYEQYF. CDR3 nucleotide sequence: TGCGCCAGCAGCTTGGCCTCACGGTACGAGCAGTACTTC. Looking up the rest from reference TRBV5-1 and TRBJ2-7 gives the full variable domain: KAGVTQTPRYLIKTRGQQVTLSCSPISGHRSVSWYQQTPGQGLQFLFEYFSETQRNKGNFPGRFSGRQFSNSRSEMNVSTLELGDSALYLCASSLASRYEQYFGPGTRLTVT.

On this clone itself: Other DNA variants within this sample encode the same CDR3. In DNA form, the CDR3 reads TGTGCCAGCAGCTTGGGTCAGGGCGTCTCTGGAAACACCATATATTTT. Protein: CASSLGQGVSGNTIYF. V usage is TRBV5-4 and J usage is TRBJ1-3; perhaps TRBD1 as D (5 bases). This CDR3 contains 16 residues. The V end was cut by 0 bases, the J end by 0 bases, with 10 bases between. The germline V gene has CDR1 SGHNT and CDR2 YYREEE (reference sequence).

The chain carries TRBV10-1 and TRBJ2-1; TRBD2 aligns across 9 bases. The CDR3 totals 16 residues. Germline values: CDR1 WNHNN, CDR2 SYGVQD (reference sequence). The V gene end was trimmed by 2 bases and the J gene end by 6 bases; junction bases not matched to a gene: 8. The CDR3 nucleotides are TGCGCCAGCAGTGAGGTCTTGCGGGGGGGCCCCAATGAGCAGTTCTTC. Protein: CASSEVLRGGPNEQFF.

This chain uses TRBV10-1 with TRBJ2-3; 9 nucleotides align to TRBD1. J lost 5 bases, V lost 7 bases, and 10 bases had no gene match. CDR3 length: 15 amino acids. Germline values: CDR1 WNHNN, CDR2 SYGVQD (reference sequence). The DNA of the CDR3 is TGCGCCAGCACCCGGGACAGGGTGGGACAAGATACGCAGTATTTT. Encoded protein: CASTRDRVGQDTQYF.

The chain employs TRBV7-9 and TRBJ2-7, with TRBD1 matching 8 bases. This CDR3 contains 14 residues. Trimming cost V 4 bases and J 3 bases; bases outside gene matches: 5. Per the germline V gene, CDR1 is SEHNR and CDR2 is FQNEAQ (reference sequence). CDR3 coding DNA: TGTGCCAGCAGCTCACAAGACAGGGGCTACGAGCAGTACTTC. Its translation is CASSSQDRGYEQYF.

The CDR3 here is CALEAHPNQPQHF. The CDR3, as DNA: TGTGCCTTAGAAGCTCACCCCAATCAGCCCCAGCATTTT. The rearrangement links TRBV30 to TRBJ1-5; D call uncertain. Between the trimmed V and J ends, which lost 7 bases and 3 bases, there was a span of 13 bases. Germline V gene data show CDR1 as GTSNPN and CDR2 as SVGIG (reference sequence). The CDR3 covers 13 residues.

This sequence joins TRBV14 and TRBJ2-7; 11 nucleotides agree with TRBD1. The CDR3 has 15 residues. Germline-derived CDR1 and CDR2 are SGHDN and FVKESK. V was clipped by 5 bases and J by 2 bases; unmatched bases: 5. CDR3 protein: CASSKGQGDPYEQYF. Written as DNA, the CDR3 is TGTGCCAGCAGCAAGGGACAGGGGGATCCCTACGAGCAGTACTTC.